A single sample gave rise to the 3 T cell receptor beta chains below, sequenced in a study of T cells in Graves' hyperthyroidism and ophthalmopathy. There were TCR beta CDR3 regions amplified from RNA transcripts. When the TCR CDR3 underwent first-round RT-PCR, the HTBI primer set was used. TCRdb reprocessed the multiplex PCR reads via MiXCR and lists one record per CDR3 protein. The sample has hundreds of thousands of distinct CDR3 sequences, approximately 16% seen once; the top ten hold more than 25%. The specimen sequenced was blood. The receptors come from a woman under 30 with Graves' ophthalmopathy.

V usage is TRBV28 and J usage is TRBJ1-5; TRBD1 agrees at 9 bases. CDR3 size: 14 residues. The J segment lost 8 bases and the V segment lost 4 bases, leaving 6 bases of the junction unmatched. Germline assignment: CDR1 MDHEN and CDR2 SYDVKM. The CDR3 region is CASSSLGTGKPQHF. The CDR3 DNA reads as TGTGCCAGCAGTTCTCTCGGGACAGGGAAGCCCCAGCATTTT.

The chain couples TRBV6-1 to TRBJ2-1; TRBD2 aligns across 9 bases. Trimming cost V 3 bases and J 4 bases; bases outside gene matches: 7. The CDR3 covers 16 residues. CDR1 and CDR2 (germline): MNHNS, SASEGT. This CDR3 reads CASSDSTSGKYNEQFF. CDR3 nucleotides: TGTGCCAGCAGTGACTCGACTAGCGGAAAATACAATGAGCAGTTCTTC.

This clonotype has a handful of counts. Germline is not matched at one junction end, which may reflect a read error. The CDR3 DNA reads as TGTGCTAGCAGCCTAGGACAGGGCTACACCGGGGAGCTGTTTTTT. Its protein product is CASSLGQGYTGELFF. The V and J genes are TRBV7-7 and TRBJ2-2; 8 bases are shared with TRBD1. Germline V gene data show CDR1 as SSHAT and CDR2 as FNYEAQ (reference sequence). CDR3 size: 15 residues.